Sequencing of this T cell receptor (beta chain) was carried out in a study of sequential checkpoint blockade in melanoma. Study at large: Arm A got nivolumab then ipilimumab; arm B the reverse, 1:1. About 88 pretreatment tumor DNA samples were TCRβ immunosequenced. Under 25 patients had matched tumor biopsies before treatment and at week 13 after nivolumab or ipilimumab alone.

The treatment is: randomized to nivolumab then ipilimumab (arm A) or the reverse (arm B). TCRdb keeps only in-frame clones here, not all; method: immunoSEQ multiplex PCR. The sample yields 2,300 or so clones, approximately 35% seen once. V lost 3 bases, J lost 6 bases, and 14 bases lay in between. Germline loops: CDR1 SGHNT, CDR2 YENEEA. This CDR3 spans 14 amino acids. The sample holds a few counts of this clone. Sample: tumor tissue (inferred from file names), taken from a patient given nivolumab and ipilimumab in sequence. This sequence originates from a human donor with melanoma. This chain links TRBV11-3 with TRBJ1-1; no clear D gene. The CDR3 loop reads CASSFRPGRSEAFF. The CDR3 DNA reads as TGTGCCAGCAGCTTTCGGCCGGGGAGGTCTGAAGCTTTCTTT.